A single sample is the source of the 6 T cell receptor beta chains below, sequenced in a study of post-analysis software for immune sequencing data. Study results and caveats: Controls showed lower frequencies than patients for roughly 5 TRBV segments, and TRBV5-6, TRBV5-1 and TRBV20-1 were among these.

TCR beta libraries were prepared from cDNA with unique molecular identifiers. TCRdb reprocessed the PCR reads with MiXCR, giving one entry per CDR3 protein. Of 350,000 to 500,000 distinct CDR3 sequences listed, roughly 38% are singletons. Antigen specificity for these receptors is unknown. Sequencing used blood. These receptors were collected from a girl under 10 years old with multiple sclerosis.

J is TRBJ1-2 and V is TRBV12-3 or TRBV12-4; no reliable D call. With 5 bases removed from V and 2 bases from J, the gap between germline ends came to 12 bases. This CDR3 contains 14 residues. The CDR3 DNA follows: TGTGCCAGCAGTGGCAGGAGGAGAAACTATGGCTACACCTTC. It encodes CASSGRRRNYGYTF.

V and J are TRBV7-2 and TRBJ2-1; D is ambiguous. The CDR3 has 15 residues. The V gene's germline CDR1 is SGHTA and CDR2 FQGNSA. The ends were cut back, 5 bases at V and 0 bases at J, with 11 bases in the middle. Here the CDR3 reads CASSGSSSSYNEQFF. CDR3 nucleotide sequence: TGTGCCAGCAGCGGAAGTTCGAGCTCCTACAATGAGCAGTTCTTC.

The V gene is TRBV5-1, the J gene TRBJ1-5, with TRBD1 matching 9 bases. V lost 4 bases and J lost 5; bases outside the gene matches: 10. Germline assignment: CDR1 SGHRS and CDR2 YFSETQ. This CDR3 region has 16 residues. The CDR3: CASSVARTGVHQPQHF. CDR3 bases: TGCGCCAGCAGCGTCGCTCGGACAGGGGTCCATCAGCCCCAGCATTTT.

This clonotype was seen only a few times. The chain is built from TRBV5-1 and TRBJ1-6; possible D gene TRBD1, 5 bases. Per the germline V gene, CDR1 is SGHRS and CDR2 is YFSETQ. Deletions cut 0 bases from V and 10 bases from J, with 8 bases between. The CDR3 loop spans 13 amino acids. This CDR3 reads CASSLAGGSPLHF. The CDR3, as DNA: TGCGCCAGCAGCTTGGCTGGGGGGTCACCCCTCCACTTT.

This clonotype was seen a few times. The genes are TRBV4-1 and TRBJ1-1; tentatively, D is TRBD1 (6 bases). Germline CDR1 and CDR2: MGHRA and YSYEKL. The CDR3 is 18 residues long. The V gene lost 2 bases and the J gene lost 1 base, with 20 bases spanning the gap. Written as DNA, the CDR3 is TGCGCCAGCAGCCAAAGGGGGTCCGGGGGGCGAGGGAACACTGAAGCTTTCTTT. Its protein product is CASSQRGSGGRGNTEAFF.

This clonotype came up a few times. The chain couples TRBV7-7 to TRBJ2-5; TRBD2 matches at 10 bases. Germline CDR1 and CDR2: SSHAT and FNYEAQ (reference sequence). The junction had 6 bases not matched to a gene; V was cut back by 5 bases and J by 3 bases. The CDR3 sequence is 15 residues long. The CDR3: CASSRSGGVKETQYF. CDR3 DNA sequence: TGTGCCAGCAGCCGAAGCGGGGGGGTCAAAGAGACCCAGTACTTC. Full variable domain (missing parts from reference TRBV7-7 and TRBJ2-5): GAGVSQSPRYKVTKRGQDVTLRCDPISSHATLYWYQQALGQGPEFLTYFNYEAQPDKSGLPSDRFSAERPEGSISTLTIQRTEQRDSAMYRCASSRSGGVKETQYFGPGTRLLVL.